The T cell receptor beta chain under discussion was sequenced for a study of shared clonotypes between healthy human individuals. Concerning this clone: Its target is not known.

Study results and caveats: Limited genetic and exposure-history diversity came from having few donors.

Terminally differentiated effector memory CD45RA+ cells were excluded by CCR7 positive selection of CD45RO-negative cells. The CDR3 length is 12 residues. Germline loops: CDR1 MNHNY, CDR2 SVGAGI (reference sequence). V was pared by 5 bases and J by 7 bases, with 8 bases between. Only in-frame clones appear in the TCRdb table, and some are missing; sequencing was by immunoSEQ multiplex PCR. This sample carries about 2,100,000 clones, about 92% of them seen once, and the ten largest clones take about 1.8%. V gene TRBV6-6 combines with J gene TRBJ1-4; D gene uncertain. The sequence derives from a man younger than 30 in good health. Some clones in this sample may be carry-over from other donors' samples. The sample consisted of naive CD8+ T cells from PBMCs. The CDR3 nucleotides are TGTGCCAGCAGTATGTGGATTGAAAAACTGTTTTTT. Translating it yields CASSMWIEKLFF.